These 22 T cell receptor beta chains originate from one sample sequenced in a study of T cell responses to AZD1222 COVID-19 vaccine. The protocol was immunoSEQ multiplex PCR, while the TCRdb copy is restricted to in-frame clones and leaves out a portion. This sample has more than 110,000 clones, with almost 95% found just once. The sequences come from peripheral blood, collected 28 days after the second AZD1222 dose. All receptors come from an adult who received the AZD1222 COVID-19 vaccine.

The rearrangement uses TRBV7-9 and TRBJ2-5; D unresolved. There are 14 residues in the CDR3. CDR1 and CDR2 (germline): SEHNR, FQNEAQ (reference sequence). The V end lost 0 bases, the J end lost 4 bases, and 9 bases lay between the germline ends. DNA of the CDR3: TGTGCCAGCAGCTTAGCGTCCCTTCGAGAGACCCAGTACTTC. Its protein product is CASSLASLRETQYF.

This chain joins TRBV15 and TRBJ1-4; no clear D gene. Germline V gene sequence: CDR1 LNHNV, CDR2 YYDKDF (reference sequence). The CDR3 extends over 14 amino acids. With 1 base removed from V and 3 bases from J, the gap between germline ends came to 6 bases. The CDR3 nucleotides read TGTGCCACCAGCAGAGGACATGCTAATGAAAAACTGTTTTTT. Translated: CATSRGHANEKLFF.

The chain uses TRBV27 and TRBJ2-1; 9 nucleotides match TRBD1. The CDR3 extends over 19 amino acids. V dropped 4 bases and J dropped 0; count of bases not matched to a gene: 13. Germline lookup yields CDR1 MNHEY and CDR2 SMNVEV (reference sequence). CDR3 sequence reads: CASSSWTGALRGSYNEQFF. The CDR3 DNA sequence: TGTGCCAGCAGTTCGTGGACAGGGGCCCTGAGGGGCTCCTACAATGAGCAGTTCTTC.

The chain carries TRBV6-4 and TRBJ1-5; perhaps TRBD1 as D (6 bases). Trimming removed 4 bases from V and 7 bases from J, with 11 bases in between. Germline loops: CDR1 MRHNA, CDR2 SNTAGT. This CDR3 spans 13 amino acids. The CDR3 sequence: CASSVDSGQPQHF. As DNA, the CDR3 is TGTGCCAGCAGTGTGGACAGTGGCCAGCCCCAGCATTTT.

The rearrangement joins TRBV4-3 to TRBJ2-1; possible D gene TRBD2, 7 bases. From germline, CDR1 is LGHNA and CDR2 YSLEER. The CDR3 contains 16 residues. V lost 0 bases, J lost 4 bases, and 13 bases lay in between. Here the CDR3 reads CASSQDGGGGYNEQFF. In DNA form, the CDR3 reads TGCGCCAGCAGCCAAGATGGCGGGGGCGGGTACAATGAGCAGTTCTTC.

V usage is TRBV2 and J usage is TRBJ1-2, with TRBD1 matching 8 bases. V shed 7 bases, J shed 8 bases, and the junction held 15 bases outside the gene matches. The CDR3 has 15 amino acids. Germline V gene lookup returns CDR1 SNHLY and CDR2 FYNNEI. The CDR3 DNA follows: TGTGCCAGCATGGTAGGACAGGGCCTTTTGGGCGGCTACACCTTC. Translated: CASMVGQGLLGGYTF.

In this sample, this clone turned up once. V is TRBV6-1 and J is TRBJ2-7, with TRBD2 matching over 12 bases. Germline values: CDR1 MNHNS, CDR2 SASEGT. Trimming removed 0 bases from V and 2 bases from J; junction bases left unmatched: 11. This CDR3 contains 19 residues. This CDR3 is CASSEARSGLAGGPYEQYF. The CDR3 region has the DNA TGTGCCAGCAGTGAAGCGAGGTCGGGGCTAGCGGGAGGGCCCTACGAGCAGTACTTC.

CDR3 sequence (DNA): TGTGCCAGTAGACAGGGCAATCAGCCCCAGCATTTT. This translates into CASRQGNQPQHF. The V gene is TRBV19, the J gene TRBJ1-5; D perhaps matches TRBD1 (5 bases). The CDR3 totals 12 residues. Germline CDR1 is LNHDA and CDR2 is SQIVND (reference sequence). V was pared by 6 bases and J by 2 bases, with 5 bases between. Variable domain in full (rest from reference TRBV19 and TRBJ1-5): DGGITQSPKYLFRKEGQNVTLSCEQNLNHDAMYWYRQDPGQGLRLIYYSQIVNDFQKGDIAEGYSVSREKKESFPLTVTSAQKNPTAFYLCASRQGNQPQHFGDGTRLSIL.

The gene calls are TRBV28 and TRBJ2-3; 7 bases are a match to TRBD2. With V trimmed by 3 bases and J by 5 bases, 11 bases remained unmatched. In germline, CDR1 is MDHEN, CDR2 SYDVKM. This CDR3 region has 16 residues. The DNA of the CDR3 is TGTGCCAGCAGTTTGATAGGACGGGAGCGGGAAGATACGCAGTATTTT. It encodes CASSLIGREREDTQYF.

This clone was recorded once. The gene calls are TRBV13 and TRBJ2-5; TRBD2 is a possible D gene (5 bases). CDR3 length equals 14 residues. Germline values: CDR1 PRHDT, CDR2 FYEKMQ (reference sequence). The germline V and J ends were trimmed by 3 bases and 4 bases, with 12 bases remaining between them. CDR3 in amino acids: CASSFGRVRETQYF. The CDR3 region has the DNA TGTGCCAGCAGCTTTGGGCGGGTTAGAGAGACCCAGTACTTC.

The V and J genes are TRBV21-1 and TRBJ1-2; the table's D call, TRBD1, was not checked against the DNA. TRBV21-1 is a pseudogene segment. The CDR3 runs 14 residues. DNA for the CDR3: TGTGCCAGCAGCAAACAGACAGGGGCCTATGGCTACACCTTC. Translated: CASSKQTGAYGYTF.

The V call is TRBV6-2 or TRBV6-3, the J call TRBJ1-3, with a weak D call TRBD1 (5 bases). Trimming removed 4 bases at V and 1 base at J, with 11 bases between. CDR3 size: 15 residues. Looked up from germline, CDR1 is MNHEY and CDR2 is SVGEGT. In DNA, the CDR3 is TGTGCCAGCAGTTGGGGCAGGGCGTCTGGAAACACCATATATTTT. Its translation is CASSWGRASGNTIYF.

V and J are TRBV19 and TRBJ1-5; D is unresolved. Germline V gene sequence: CDR1 LNHDA, CDR2 SQIVND (reference sequence). This CDR3 comprises 13 residues. V lost 3 bases to trimming and J lost 0 bases, with 3 bases between them. The CDR3 reads CASSMSSNQPQHF. The CDR3, as DNA: TGTGCCAGTAGTATGTCTAGCAATCAGCCCCAGCATTTT.

This chain links TRBV9 with TRBJ2-1, with 11 bases lining up with TRBD2. The CDR3 covers 14 residues. The germline V gene has CDR1 SGDLS and CDR2 YYNGEE. The V gene end was trimmed by 7 bases and the J gene end by 8 bases; junction bases not matched to a gene: 8. CDR3 loop: CASGSGRAGDEQFF. The CDR3 coding sequence is TGTGCCAGCGGTAGCGGGAGGGCCGGCGATGAGCAGTTCTTC.

V gene TRBV15 combines with J gene TRBJ2-3; 9 nucleotides agree with TRBD2. The length of the CDR3 is 15 residues. V dropped 5 bases and J dropped 1; count of bases not matched to a gene: 4. From germline, CDR1 is LNHNV and CDR2 YYDKDF (reference sequence). The CDR3 reads CATSVSGSGTDTQYF. CDR3 in DNA: TGTGCCACCAGCGTTAGCGGGAGCGGCACAGATACGCAGTATTTT.

The chain is built from TRBV30 and TRBJ2-1; the match to TRBD1 covers 9 bases. Germline V gene lookup returns CDR1 GTSNPN and CDR2 SVGIG (reference sequence). The CDR3 has 14 residues. The trim removed 4 bases at V and 10 bases at J, leaving 11 bases unmatched. DNA of the CDR3: TGTGCCTGGACCGCCGGGACAGGGATCGAGGAGCAGTTCTTC. Its translation is CAWTAGTGIEEQFF.

V usage is TRBV4-3 and J usage is TRBJ1-5, with 8 positions matching TRBD1. The junction had 4 bases not matched to a gene; V was cut back by 0 bases and J by 6 bases. The CDR3 contains 15 residues. The germline V gene has CDR1 LGHNA and CDR2 YSLEER. The CDR3: CASSQEVTGAQPQHF. The CDR3 bases are TGCGCCAGCAGCCAAGAAGTGACAGGGGCTCAGCCCCAGCATTTT.

The J gene is TRBJ2-7, the V gene TRBV9; D remains unclear. CDR1 is SGDLS and CDR2 is YYNGEE in the germline V gene. This CDR3 comprises 15 residues. Trimming removed 0 bases at V and 4 bases at J, with 14 bases between. Written as DNA, the CDR3 is TGTGCCAGCAGCGTAGGCACGGTCCCTCTTTACGAGCAGTACTTC. This encodes CASSVGTVPLYEQYF. Based on the CDR3 plus reference TRBV9 and TRBJ2-7, the full variable domain is DSGVTQTPKHLITATGQRVTLRCSPRSGDLSVYWYQQSLDQGLQFLIQYYNGEERAKGNILERFSAQQFPDLHSELNLSSLELGDSALYFCASSVGTVPLYEQYFGPGTRLTVT.

V usage is TRBV4-2 and J usage is TRBJ1-3; 7 bases are shared with TRBD1. In germline, CDR1 is LGHNA, CDR2 YNFKEQ. V dropped 1 base and J dropped 2; count of bases not matched to a gene: 2. This CDR3 region has 15 residues. For the CDR3, the DNA is TGTGCCAGCAGCCAAGTCGACAGGGCTGGAAACACCATATATTTT. Translation: CASSQVDRAGNTIYF.

This chain connects TRBV7-9 to TRBJ2-1; D is ambiguous. V lost 1 base and J lost 4, with 8 bases in between. CDR3 length: 14 residues. Germline V lookup: CDR1 SEHNR, CDR2 FQNEAQ (reference sequence). CDR3 loop: CASSLGLSYNEQFF. The CDR3 DNA reads TGTGCCAGCAGCTTAGGGTTATCGTACAATGAGCAGTTCTTC. Filled out from reference TRBV7-9 and TRBJ2-1, the complete variable domain reads DTGVSQNPRHKITKRGQNVTFRCDPISEHNRLYWYRQTLGQGPEFLTYFQNEAQLEKSRLLSDRFSAERPKGSFSTLEIQRTEQGDSAMYLCASSLGLSYNEQFFGPGTRLTVL.

The genes are TRBV6-5 and TRBJ2-3; D gene ambiguous. Between the trimmed V and J ends, which lost 6 bases and 2 bases, there was a span of 6 bases. The CDR3 length is 12 residues. Germline V gene sequence: CDR1 MNHEY, CDR2 SVGAGI. The CDR3 DNA reads as TGTGCCAGCAGAAGCAACACAGATACGCAGTATTTT. This codes for CASRSNTDTQYF.

The chain links TRBV6-6 to TRBJ1-2, with D possibly matching TRBD1 (6 bases). The CDR3 runs to 16 residues. The V end lost 2 bases, the J end lost 0 bases, and 13 bases lay between the germline ends. Germline CDR1 MNHNY, CDR2 SVGAGI (reference sequence). CDR3 residues: CASSYPGTRTNYGYTF. The CDR3 DNA follows: TGTGCCAGCAGTTACCCCGGGACACGGACTAACTATGGCTACACCTTC.